This record concerns one T cell receptor beta chain sequence. This specimen comes from a study of blood T cell repertoires in COVID-19. Whole-study context: The samples span acute and convalescent COVID-19 from the United States, Italy and Spain.

Per germline, CDR1 MRHNA and CDR2 SNTAGT. The CDR3 runs to 13 residues. With 8 bases clipped from V and 2 bases from J, the junction kept 2 bases outside the gene matches. Membership in each cohort depended on participant-reported clinical history. Original methodology: It was from reference gene primer amplification that nucleated cell counts were estimated. Assay used: immunoSEQ multiplex PCR; TCRdb lists only in-frame clones, some missing. The DNA was the basis for D and trimming; V, J and clone size are from that table. The data contain about 410,000 clones, less than 95% of them seen just once; the ten biggest clones take up less than 0.75%.

This clonotype was sampled from a man younger than 35 who had recovered from COVID-19. The genes are TRBV6-4 and TRBJ2-4, with 8 bases identical to TRBD2. Sequencing was carried out using PBMCs or T cells enriched from blood (not recorded which). The CDR3 DNA is TGTGCCAGCGGCGGGGGGACCAAAAACATTCAGTACTTC. Protein: CASGGGTKNIQYF.